These 30 T cell receptor beta chains were sequenced from one sample in a study of OX40 agonist ivuxolimab in advanced cancers. Repertoires were generated with immunoSEQ multiplex PCR, while TCRdb's copy carries only in-frame clones and drops some. The profile shows tens of thousands of clones, 75% to 90% of them singletons. The material was CD4+ or CD8+ T cells sorted from blood, obtained in a trial of the OX40 agonist ivuxolimab. Source of these receptors: an adult with an advanced solid tumor such as melanoma, head and neck, liver or kidney cancer.

The chain employs TRBV12-1 and TRBJ1-4. TRBV12-1 has pseudogene status. The CDR3 has 17 amino acids. In nucleotides, the CDR3 is TGTGCCAGCAGCTTACCCGGGGGAGGGGCCTTTAATGAAAAACTGTTTTTT. Its translation: CASSLPGGGAFNEKLFF.

The rearrangement joins TRBV9 to TRBJ1-1; TRBD1 might be the D (5 bases). The CDR3 consists of 15 residues. V dropped 0 bases and J dropped 2 bases, with 11 bases sitting between them. Germline CDR1 is SGDLS and CDR2 is YYNGEE. DNA for the CDR3: TGTGCCAGCAGCGTAGGACTTCAGGGCAACACTGAAGCTTTCTTT. Its protein product is CASSVGLQGNTEAFF.

The chain combines TRBV6-1 with TRBJ2-5; D call uncertain. Per germline, CDR1 MNHNS and CDR2 SASEGT. There are 16 residues in the CDR3. V was clipped by 3 bases and J by 4 bases, with 18 bases between them. CDR3 loop: CASSDRWADLRETQYF. DNA of the CDR3: TGTGCCAGCAGTGATCGGTGGGCGGACCTCAGAGAGACCCAGTACTTC.

This clone was seen a handful of times. The chain joins TRBV5-6 to TRBJ2-2; D might be TRBD2 (6 bases). The CDR3 totals 14 residues. The V gene's germline CDR1 is SGHDT and CDR2 YYEEEE. The ends were cut back, 4 bases at V and 6 bases at J, with 13 bases in the middle. The CDR3 region is CASSHDAGSGELFF. The CDR3 coding sequence is TGTGCCAGCAGCCACGACGCGGGGTCCGGGGAGCTGTTTTTT.

This chain uses TRBV5-1 with TRBJ2-5; 14 nucleotides line up with TRBD2. The CDR3 spans 15 residues. Unmatched junction bases numbered 6, after V lost 7 bases and J lost 4 bases. Germline lookup yields CDR1 SGHRS and CDR2 YFSETQ. CDR3 loop: CASGLGTSGGETQYF. The CDR3 DNA sequence: TGCGCCAGCGGACTTGGGACTAGCGGGGGAGAGACCCAGTACTTC.

This chain joins TRBV6-6 and TRBJ1-6, with TRBD1 as a possible D gene (5 bases). With 2 bases removed from V and 6 bases from J, the gap between germline ends came to 5 bases. CDR3 length equals 13 residues. CDR1 and CDR2 from the germline V gene are MNHNY and SVGAGI (reference sequence). The CDR3 reads CASSYRGNSPLHF. Here the CDR3 DNA reads TGTGCCAGCAGTTACAGGGGTAATTCACCCCTCCACTTT.

The V gene is TRBV6-1, the J gene TRBJ1-3, with D tentatively TRBD1 (5 bases). The germline V gene has CDR1 MNHNS and CDR2 SASEGT. The CDR3 is made up of 14 amino acids. V was shortened by 6 bases and J by 15 bases, with 24 bases between the two germline ends. CDR3 sequence: CASSTEGYLGASYF. The CDR3 DNA reads as TGTGCCAGCAGCACGGAGGGGTACCTGGGCGCGTCATATTTT.

The chain has TRBV5-1 and TRBJ2-3; D possibly corresponds to TRBD2 (5 bases). V was clipped by 0 bases and J by 1 base, with 15 bases between them. This CDR3 has 17 residues. The germline CDR1 and CDR2 sequences are SGHRS and YFSETQ. Here the CDR3 DNA reads TGCGCCAGCAGCTTGGCCCAGCGGTATCCTGGCACAGATACGCAGTATTTT. This gives the protein CASSLAQRYPGTDTQYF.

The table lists this clone with a few counts. V gene TRBV5-1 combines with J gene TRBJ2-3; D is ambiguous. V lost 1 base, J lost 0 bases, and 6 bases lay in between. The CDR3 is made up of 14 amino acids. Germline CDR1 reads SGHRS; CDR2 reads YFSETQ. The CDR3 sequence is CASSLTESTDTQYF. The DNA of the CDR3 is TGCGCCAGCAGCTTGACAGAGAGCACAGATACGCAGTATTTT. The whole variable domain, filled in from reference TRBV5-1 and TRBJ2-3, reads KAGVTQTPRYLIKTRGQQVTLSCSPISGHRSVSWYQQTPGQGLQFLFEYFSETQRNKGNFPGRFSGRQFSNSRSEMNVSTLELGDSALYLCASSLTESTDTQYFGPGTRLTVL.

The chain couples TRBV27 to TRBJ2-1; possibly TRBD1 or TRBD2 for D (6 bases each). The CDR3 sequence is 15 residues long. Per germline, CDR1 MNHEY and CDR2 SMNVEV (reference sequence). Between the trimmed V and J ends, which lost 6 bases and 2 bases, there was a span of 14 bases. CDR3 loop: CASRPVGGTYNEQFF. CDR3 bases: TGTGCCAGCAGACCTGTGGGGGGCACCTACAATGAGCAGTTCTTC.

This chain uses TRBV28 with TRBJ1-3; 8 bases are a match to TRBD1. The CDR3 contains 14 residues. V was pared by 5 bases and J by 4 bases, with 4 bases of the junction left unmatched. Germline CDR1 reads MDHEN; CDR2 reads SYDVKM. The CDR3 nucleotides read TGTGCCAGCAGTCCAGGGGGCTCCGGAAACACCATATATTTT. Translated: CASSPGGSGNTIYF.

J is TRBJ2-3 and V is TRBV11-1; 8 nucleotides agree with TRBD2. The CDR3 is 16 residues long. V was pared by 1 base and J by 1 base, with 4 bases of the junction left unmatched. CDR1 and CDR2 (germline): SGHAT, FQDESV (reference sequence). The CDR3 sequence is CASSLVMTSGTDTQYF. The CDR3 nucleotides are TGTGCCAGCAGCTTAGTAATGACTAGCGGCACAGATACGCAGTATTTT.

This chain uses TRBV6-5 with TRBJ2-7; D is perhaps TRBD1 (6 bases). Trimming stripped 3 bases from V and 0 bases from J, with 12 bases between. The CDR3 runs to 15 residues. Per the germline V gene, CDR1 is MNHEY and CDR2 is SVGAGI. In DNA form, the CDR3 reads TGTGCCAGCAGTTATCTGGACAGAGTCTCCTACGAGCAGTACTTC. Residues: CASSYLDRVSYEQYF.

The gene calls are TRBV6-6 and TRBJ1-4, with 7 bases that match TRBD1. The V gene end was trimmed by 2 bases and the J gene end by 5 bases; junction bases not matched to a gene: 2. The CDR3 contains 14 residues. CDR1 is MNHNY and CDR2 is SVGAGI in the germline V gene (reference sequence). In DNA, the CDR3 is TGTGCCAGCAGTTACCCGGACAGGAATGAAAAACTGTTTTTT. This sequence encodes CASSYPDRNEKLFF.

This sequence joins TRBV7-9 and TRBJ2-7, with a weak D call TRBD1 (5 bases). Germline values: CDR1 SEHNR, CDR2 FQNEAQ (reference sequence). The CDR3 spans 14 residues. Deletions cut 1 base from V and 0 bases from J, with 7 bases between. The CDR3 is CASSLGGASYEQYF. The CDR3 DNA follows: TGTGCCAGCAGCTTAGGTGGGGCCTCCTACGAGCAGTACTTC.

This chain links TRBV10-3 with TRBJ1-1, with TRBD1 identical over 9 bases. The CDR3 spans 15 residues. Per germline, CDR1 ENHRY and CDR2 SYGVKD. After removal of 6 bases from V and 1 base from J, the junction contained 6 bases not matched to a gene. The CDR3 DNA reads TGTGCCATCAGAGCGGGACAGGGACCGAACACTGAAGCTTTCTTT. It is translated as CAIRAGQGPNTEAFF.

In its sample, this clone was seen a few times. The chain joins TRBV9 to TRBJ2-2; tentative D call: TRBD1 (5 bases). V was trimmed by 0 bases and J by 5 bases, leaving 11 bases between them. Germline CDR1 reads SGDLS; CDR2 reads YYNGEE. There are 15 residues in the CDR3. CDR3 nucleotides: TGTGCCAGCAGCGTAGTCCCAGGGTTAACCGGGGAGCTGTTTTTT. It yields the protein CASSVVPGLTGELFF.

The genes are TRBV7-9 and TRBJ1-2; a weak D match, TRBD1 (5 bases). The ends were cut back, 0 bases at V and 4 bases at J, with 9 bases in the middle. Germline CDR1 and CDR2: SEHNR and FQNEAQ (reference sequence). CDR3 length equals 14 residues. DNA for the CDR3: TGTGCCAGCAGCTTAGCTCTGGACACCTATGGCTACACCTTC. This gives the protein CASSLALDTYGYTF.

The gene calls are TRBV5-4 and TRBJ1-4; maybe TRBD1 (6 bases). This CDR3 has 14 residues. The germline CDR1 and CDR2 sequences are SGHNT and YYREEE (reference sequence). V lost 5 bases and J lost 6, with 14 bases in between. For the CDR3, the DNA is TGTGCCAGCAGTCAAGGACAGCACTATGAAAAACTGTTTTTT. Amino acid sequence: CASSQGQHYEKLFF. Full variable domain (outside the CDR3, taken from reference TRBV5-4 and TRBJ1-4): ETGVTQSPTHLIKTRGQQVTLRCSSQSGHNTVSWYQQALGQGPQFIFQYYREEENGRGNFPPRFSGLQFPNYSSELNVNALELDDSALYLCASSQGQHYEKLFFGSGTQLSVL.

The V gene is TRBV10-3, the J gene TRBJ2-2; 10 nucleotides line up with TRBD1. The V segment lost 7 bases and the J segment 3 bases; nucleotides outside the gene matches: 2. This CDR3 contains 14 residues. The germline V gene encodes CDR1 ENHRY and CDR2 SYGVKD. CDR3 amino acids: CAIKGQGDTGELFF. As DNA, the CDR3 is TGTGCCATCAAAGGACAGGGGGACACCGGGGAGCTGTTTTTT.

This sequence joins TRBV5-6 and TRBJ1-6; 9 bases agree with TRBD1. CDR3 length equals 14 residues. The ends lost 6 bases at V and 8 bases at J; junction bases unmatched: 6. The germline V gene has CDR1 SGHDT and CDR2 YYEEEE. The CDR3 here is CASIDRGTDSPLHF. CDR3 sequence (DNA): TGTGCCAGCATAGACAGGGGGACAGATTCACCCCTCCACTTT.

This chain links TRBV4-2 with TRBJ2-4, with 10 nucleotides matching TRBD2. Trimming removed 1 base from V and 8 bases from J; junction bases left unmatched: 5. This CDR3 is 15 amino acids long. Germline V gene data show CDR1 as LGHNA and CDR2 as YNFKEQ. CDR3 in DNA: TGTGCCAGCAGCCAAGCCGGGACTAGCGTGGACATTCAGTACTTC. As protein: CASSQAGTSVDIQYF.

The chain couples TRBV6-6 to TRBJ1-5; 8 bases map to TRBD1. The J segment lost 5 bases and the V segment lost 2 bases, leaving 5 bases of the junction unmatched. Germline values: CDR1 MNHNY, CDR2 SVGAGI (reference sequence). CDR3 length equals 15 residues. CDR3 sequence reads: CASSYRTGIDQPQHF. Written as DNA, the CDR3 is TGTGCCAGCAGTTACAGGACAGGGATCGATCAGCCCCAGCATTTT.

This rearrangement joins TRBV27 to TRBJ2-1, with 11 bases lining up with TRBD1. The V gene end was trimmed by 5 bases and the J gene end by 8 bases; junction bases not matched to a gene: 5. In germline, CDR1 is MNHEY, CDR2 SMNVEV (reference sequence). The CDR3 loop spans 14 amino acids. The CDR3 loop reads CASSRDRGDHEQFF. For the CDR3, the DNA is TGTGCCAGCAGTCGGGACAGGGGGGACCATGAGCAGTTCTTC.

The genes are TRBV18 and TRBJ2-5; 9 bases fit TRBD2. Germline V CDR1 and CDR2: KGHSH, LQKENI. The CDR3 loop spans 14 amino acids. Unmatched junction bases numbered 4, after V lost 4 bases and J lost 4 bases. CDR3 DNA sequence: TGTGCCAGCTCACGTAGCGGGAGTAGAGAGACCCAGTACTTC. Amino acids: CASSRSGSRETQYF.

V gene TRBV9 combines with J gene TRBJ1-1; TRBD1 is a possible D gene (6 bases). V was trimmed by 3 bases and J by 2 bases, leaving 20 bases between them. This CDR3 comprises 17 residues. Germline V gene data show CDR1 as SGDLS and CDR2 as YYNGEE. The CDR3 DNA reads as TGTGCCAGCAGCGGGGACCAGCAACCAGGGACAAACACTGAAGCTTTCTTT. It encodes CASSGDQQPGTNTEAFF.

V usage is TRBV18 and J usage is TRBJ2-1; D not certain. The CDR3 runs 12 residues. Germline CDR1 and CDR2: KGHSH and LQKENI. V was trimmed by 3 bases and J by 10 bases, leaving 10 bases between them. The CDR3 nucleotides are TGTGCCAGCTCACCTGCAGTGACCGAGCAGTTCTTC. Amino acid sequence: CASSPAVTEQFF.

This clone came up once. This chain uses TRBV6-5 with TRBJ1-1; TRBD1 matches at 9 bases. The germline gives CDR1 MNHEY, CDR2 SVGAGI. The CDR3 has 15 amino acids. The trim removed 6 bases at V and 1 base at J, leaving 6 bases unmatched. The CDR3 is CASRYRGRGNTEAFF. CDR3 DNA sequence: TGTGCCAGCAGGTACAGGGGGCGCGGGAACACTGAAGCTTTCTTT.

This clone was seen a single time. CDR3 in amino acids: CASTRGQGYEQYF. In DNA, the CDR3 is TGTGCCAGCACCAGAGGACAGGGCTACGAGCAGTACTTC. The gene calls are TRBV6-6 and TRBJ2-5; TRBD1 aligns across 8 bases. The J call is doubtful: the DNA matches TRBJ2-7 better. CDR3 length equals 13 residues. Germline CDR1 reads MNHNY; CDR2 reads SVGAGI (reference sequence).

This clone was observed a few times. The chain recombines TRBV30 with TRBJ2-7; D may correspond to TRBD1 or TRBD2 (5 bases each). V was shortened by 0 bases and J by 4 bases, with 7 bases between the two germline ends. Germline CDR1 reads GTSNPN; CDR2 reads SVGIG (reference sequence). The CDR3 consists of 12 residues. CDR3: CAWSVGGYEQYF. CDR3 sequence (DNA): TGTGCCTGGAGTGTTGGGGGTTACGAGCAGTACTTC.